This T cell receptor (beta chain) came from a study of CD8 T cells in ankylosing spondylitis. Findings and limits, study-wide: A CD8+ phenotype characterized the disease-linked clones, which were relatively rare in peripheral blood. The study identified a TCR beta motif of seven or eight highly homologous variants that appeared characteristic of ankylosing spondylitis blood.

TCRdb reprocessed the 5' RACE reads via MiXCR and lists one record per CDR3 protein. Of just over 300,000 distinct CDR3 sequences in the sample, about a fifth were seen once. This clonotype was seen a few times. What it binds is not known. CDR1 is MNHEY and CDR2 is SVGAGI in the germline V gene. With 4 bases removed from V and 5 bases from J, the gap between germline ends came to 11 bases. CDR3 size: 13 residues. Material for sequencing was blood, either unsorted or a sorted T cell fraction (not recorded which). This receptor was taken from a female donor with ankylosing spondylitis or in good health (not recorded which). This chain links TRBV6-5 with TRBJ1-1, with TRBD1 as a possible D gene (6 bases). DNA of the CDR3: TGTGCCAGCAGTTCCAGGGGTAGGACTGAAGCTTTCTTT. Its protein is CASSSRGRTEAFF.